Following are 22 T cell receptor beta chains from one sample sequenced in a study of Tregs in tolerant kidney transplant recipients. Sequencing used immunoSEQ multiplex PCR; TCRdb keeps in-frame clones, though not all of them. Recorded here are roughly 48,000 clones; the top ten clones represent around 0.8%. Source: CD4+ T cells from blood, taken before the transplant. Every receptor here comes from a human donor who received a combined kidney and bone marrow transplant.

Concerning this clone: The read halts 3 residues ahead of the CDR3 end, with the missing end drawn from the germline J gene. The chain uses TRBV6-2 or TRBV6-3 and TRBJ2-1, with 8 bases that match TRBD2. CDR3 size: 14 residues. Trimming at V came to 8 bases and at J to 3 bases, leaving 6 bases not matched to a gene. Germline V gene data show CDR1 as MNHEY and CDR2 as SVGEGT. The CDR3 DNA, read in part, is TGTGCCAGCTCTCTAGCGGGCCTCTACAATGAG. It specifies CASSLAGLYNE. The whole CDR3 protein reads CASSLAGLYNEQFF.

CDR3 protein: CASSYSDTQYF. The part of the CDR3 DNA that was read is TGCGCCAGCAGCTACTCAGATACG. The V gene is TRBV5-1, the J gene TRBJ2-3; D call uncertain. The read is 3 residues too short to cover the CDR3 end, so that end is filled in from the germline J gene. The CDR3 has 11 residues. Germline assignment: CDR1 SGHRS and CDR2 YFSETQ. Trimming left V 3 bases short and J 4 bases short, with 3 bases between.

Details on this clone: The observed sequence ends 3 residues before the CDR3 terminus, with the missing tail filled in from the germline J gene. The chain has TRBV7-2 and TRBJ2-7; 8 nucleotides align to TRBD2. This CDR3 comprises 14 residues. Looked up from germline, CDR1 is SGHTA and CDR2 is FQGNSA. The trim removed 3 bases at V and 6 bases at J, leaving 7 bases unmatched. CDR3 DNA (partial): TGTGCCAGCAGCTTTAGCGGGATTGCAGGCGAG. Its translation is CASSFSGIAGE. The entire CDR3 protein is CASSFSGIAGEQYF.

As to this clone: The observed sequence ends 3 residues before the CDR3 terminus, with the missing tail filled in from the germline J gene. The chain recombines TRBV5-1 with TRBJ2-5; 7 nucleotides match TRBD2. With V trimmed by 1 base and J by 4 bases, 4 bases remained unmatched. There are 14 residues in the CDR3. Germline CDR1 reads SGHRS; CDR2 reads YFSETQ. Here the CDR3 reads CASSLMIAGETQYF. The CDR3 bases that were read are TGCGCCAGCAGCTTGATGATAGCGGGAGAGACC.

As to this clone: The read terminates 3 residues ahead of where the CDR3 ends, so the germline J gene completes it. The genes are TRBV29-1 and TRBJ2-5; possibly TRBD2 for D (6 bases). Germline V lookup: CDR1 SQVTM, CDR2 ANQGSEA. The CDR3 contains 14 residues. Trimming pared 5 bases from V and 5 bases from J, leaving 18 bases between. The covered CDR3 bases are TGCAGCGTTTCTCGAGGACTTGGAGGGGAGACC. This translates into CSVSRGLGGET. The full CDR3 protein is CSVSRGLGGETQYF.

Concerning this clone: The read falls 3 residues short of the CDR3 end, and the missing part is taken from the germline J gene. The rearrangement joins TRBV11-2 to TRBJ2-5; D perhaps matches TRBD2 (5 bases). The CDR3 extends over 15 amino acids. CDR1 and CDR2 (germline): SGHAT, FQNNGV. The V gene lost 0 bases and the J gene lost 1 base, with 9 bases spanning the gap. The CDR3 DNA, read in part, is TGTGCCAGCAGCTTAGATGCGGGCCCCCAAGAGACC. It is translated as CASSLDAGPQET. Given in full, the CDR3 is CASSLDAGPQETQYF.

Comments on this clone: The read comes to an end 3 residues before the CDR3 does, leaving the germline J gene to fill in the end. The chain couples TRBV18 to TRBJ2-7; 9 bases fit TRBD1. The CDR3 covers 14 residues. Germline CDR1 and CDR2: KGHSH and LQKENI. With 4 bases clipped from V and 2 bases from J, the junction kept 3 bases outside the gene matches. This chain's CDR3 is CASSRDRDAYEQYF. The sequenced part of the CDR3 DNA is TGTGCCAGCTCACGGGACAGGGATGCCTACGAG.

Turning to this clone: The read halts 3 residues ahead of the CDR3 end, with the missing end drawn from the germline J gene. The gene calls are TRBV2 and TRBJ2-3, with 10 bases that match TRBD2. The CDR3 contains 15 residues. CDR1 and CDR2 (germline): SNHLY, FYNNEI. Losses at the gene ends were 5 bases for V and 0 bases for J; bases not matched to a gene: 2. CDR3 bases read: TGTGCCAGCAGTAGGACTAGCGGAAGCACAGATACG. The encoded protein is CASSRTSGSTDT. The CDR3 in full is CASSRTSGSTDTQYF.

As for this clone: Read sequence stops 3 residues before the CDR3 end, and the germline J gene provides the missing end. The chain combines TRBV5-4 with TRBJ1-1, with a tentative D call TRBD1 (5 bases). The CDR3 is 14 amino acids. Trimming shortened V by 0 bases and J by 5 bases, and 11 bases separated the two germline ends. CDR1 and CDR2 (germline): SGHNT, YYREEE (reference sequence). CDR3: CASSLGRARTEAFF. The part of the CDR3 DNA that was read is TGTGCCAGCAGCTTGGGCAGGGCGAGGACTGAA. The entire variable domain, with the rest obtained from reference TRBV5-4 and TRBJ1-1, is as follows: ETGVTQSPTHLIKTRGQQVTLRCSSQSGHNTVSWYQQALGQGPQFIFQYYREEENGRGNFPPRFSGLQFPNYSSELNVNALELDDSALYLCASSLGRARTEAFFGQGTRLTVV.

To note about this clone: The CDR3 end is not reached by the read, which stops 3 residues before it; the germline J gene fills it in. The genes are TRBV5-1 and TRBJ2-7; 8 bases line up with TRBD1. The CDR3 length is 14 residues. V was clipped by 3 bases and J by 4 bases; unmatched bases: 6. Germline V CDR1 and CDR2: SGHRS, YFSETQ. Partial CDR3 DNA: TGCGCCAGCAGCTCGACAGGGGATGGGTACGAG. Translated: CASSSTGDGYE. The whole CDR3 protein is CASSSTGDGYEQYF.

With regard to this clone: The read terminates 3 residues ahead of where the CDR3 ends, so the germline J gene completes it. The chain uses TRBV14 and TRBJ2-1; 9 positions agree with TRBD2. Looked up from germline, CDR1 is SGHDN and CDR2 is FVKESK. Unmatched junction bases numbered 5, after V lost 4 bases and J lost 4 bases. The CDR3 contains 15 residues. The CDR3 is CASSPLAGGYNEQFF. The CDR3 DNA, read in part, is TGTGCCAGCAGCCCTCTGGCGGGAGGGTACAATGAG.

A note on this clone: The CDR3 end falls 3 residues outside the read, so it is completed with the germline J gene. This chain joins TRBV19 and TRBJ2-7; D gene uncertain. Germline V CDR1 and CDR2: LNHDA, SQIVND (reference sequence). Trimming pared 9 bases from V and 4 bases from J, leaving 13 bases between. The CDR3 covers 12 residues. The CDR3 loop is CASGNRDYEQYF. Incomplete CDR3 DNA: TGTGCCAGCGGTAATAGAGATTACGAG.

Worth noting for this clone: The read ends 3 residues shy of where the CDR3 ends; the end is completed using the germline J gene. The chain has TRBV6-1 and TRBJ2-3; possible D gene TRBD2, 6 bases. Germline V gene lookup returns CDR1 MNHNS and CDR2 SASEGT. CDR3 length equals 13 residues. With 4 bases removed from V and 4 bases from J, the gap between germline ends came to 9 bases. The CDR3 sequence is CASSADYSDTQYF. CDR3 DNA, as far as it was read: TGTGCCAGCAGTGCGGACTATTCAGATACG.

Regarding this clone: Read data end 3 residues before the CDR3 end; the end is taken from the germline J gene. This rearrangement joins TRBV7-3 to TRBJ2-7; TRBD2 agrees at 8 bases. The germline V gene has CDR1 SGHTA and CDR2 FQGTGA. V shed 5 bases, J shed 5 bases, and the junction held 8 bases outside the gene matches. This CDR3 spans 14 amino acids. CDR3 bases read: TGTGCCAGCAGCCCAGGGGCGGGAGGTAACGAG. Protein sequence: CASSPGAGGNE. The full CDR3 protein reads CASSPGAGGNEQYF.

The sequenced CDR3 bases are TGTGCCAGCAGCGCTAGCGGGAGGGTGGGCGAG. Protein: CASSASGRVGE. The entire CDR3 sequence reads CASSASGRVGEQYF. The V and J genes are TRBV7-2 and TRBJ2-7; 12 bases map to TRBD2. The CDR3 extends 3 residues past the end of the read, so its final part is completed from the germline J gene. This CDR3 has 14 residues. Germline CDR1 reads SGHTA; CDR2 reads FQGNSA. After removal of 5 bases from V and 6 bases from J, the junction contained 5 bases not matched to a gene.

To note about this clone: The CDR3 goes on 3 residues after the read ends, and that part is filled in from the germline J gene. The chain employs TRBV18 and TRBJ1-1; a weak D match, TRBD1 (5 bases). This CDR3 contains 13 residues. CDR1 is KGHSH, CDR2 LQKENI, per germline. V lost 4 bases, J lost 1 base, and 7 bases lay in between. The chain's CDR3 is CASSLGQNTEAFF. The covered CDR3 bases are TGTGCCAGCTCACTCGGACAGAACACTGAA.

Remarks on this clone: The read ends 3 residues early relative to the CDR3; the germline J gene fills the gap. The chain joins TRBV6-2 or TRBV6-3 to TRBJ1-5, with D unresolved. This CDR3 has 14 amino acids. Per the germline V gene, CDR1 is MNHEY and CDR2 is SVGEGT. Trimming stripped 6 bases from V and 1 base from J, with 10 bases between. The chain's CDR3 is CASSPDGSNQPQHF. CDR3 DNA, as far as it was read: TGTGCCAGCAGCCCCGACGGGAGCAATCAGCCC.

As concerns this clone: The CDR3 end lies 3 residues beyond the end of the read and is filled in from the germline J gene. The V gene is TRBV2, the J gene TRBJ1-2, with 9 bases lining up with TRBD1. The CDR3 is made up of 13 amino acids. Germline V gene data show CDR1 as SNHLY and CDR2 as FYNNEI. Unmatched junction bases numbered 3, after V lost 5 bases and J lost 5 bases. The covered CDR3 bases are TGTGCCAGCAGTCCGGGACAGGGTTATGGC. It specifies CASSPGQGYG. The whole CDR3 is CASSPGQGYGYTF.

The sequenced CDR3 bases are TGTGCCAGTAGTATAGGGCTAGCGGGAGTTGGGTCCACCGGGGAG. This gives the protein CASSIGLAGVGSTGE. The entire CDR3 reads CASSIGLAGVGSTGELFF. The rearrangement links TRBV19 to TRBJ2-2; the match to TRBD2 covers 10 bases. The read stops 3 residues short of the end of the CDR3; the missing end is completed from the germline J gene. Losses at the gene ends were 1 base for V and 4 bases for J; bases not matched to a gene: 9. Germline V gives CDR1 LNHDA, CDR2 SQIVND (reference sequence). The CDR3 consists of 18 residues.

As regards this clone: The CDR3 end falls 3 residues outside the read, so it is completed with the germline J gene. V usage is TRBV18 and J usage is TRBJ2-5; TRBD2 is a possible D gene (5 bases). V was cut by 6 bases and J by 1 base, with 18 bases left in between. Germline CDR1 is KGHSH and CDR2 is LQKENI. The CDR3 loop spans 16 amino acids. CDR3 DNA, as far as it was read: TGTGCCAGCTCGTTCACTCACTCCGGGGTCCAAGAGACC. Protein product: CASSFTHSGVQET. The entire CDR3 is CASSFTHSGVQETQYF. The full variable domain, in which reference TRBV18 and TRBJ2-5 provide the parts outside the CDR3, is NAGVMQNPRHLVRRRGQEARLRCSPMKGHSHVYWYRQLPEEGLKFMVYLQKENIIDESGMPKERFSAEFPKEGPSILRIQQVVRGDSAAYFCASSFTHSGVQETQYFGPGTRLLVL.

On this clone: The read comes to an end 3 residues before the CDR3 does, leaving the germline J gene to fill in the end. The chain employs TRBV19 and TRBJ1-1; 7 nucleotides match TRBD1. The V gene end was trimmed by 5 bases and the J gene end by 0 bases; junction bases not matched to a gene: 0. The CDR3 is 13 residues long. CDR1 and CDR2 (germline): LNHDA, SQIVND (reference sequence). Incomplete CDR3 DNA: TGTGCCAGTAGTGGACAGGTGAACACTGAA. It is translated as CASSGQVNTE. The complete CDR3 protein is CASSGQVNTEAFF.

As concerns this clone: The observed sequence ends 3 residues before the CDR3 terminus, with the missing tail filled in from the germline J gene. The chain is built from TRBV5-1 and TRBJ2-5; a possible D gene is TRBD1 (6 bases). The CDR3 is 14 amino acids. The V gene's germline CDR1 is SGHRS and CDR2 YFSETQ. The V end was cut by 4 bases, the J end by 2 bases, with 12 bases between. The CDR3 region is CASSPRDIQETQYF. CDR3 bases read: TGCGCCAGCAGCCCCCGGGACATTCAAGAGACC.